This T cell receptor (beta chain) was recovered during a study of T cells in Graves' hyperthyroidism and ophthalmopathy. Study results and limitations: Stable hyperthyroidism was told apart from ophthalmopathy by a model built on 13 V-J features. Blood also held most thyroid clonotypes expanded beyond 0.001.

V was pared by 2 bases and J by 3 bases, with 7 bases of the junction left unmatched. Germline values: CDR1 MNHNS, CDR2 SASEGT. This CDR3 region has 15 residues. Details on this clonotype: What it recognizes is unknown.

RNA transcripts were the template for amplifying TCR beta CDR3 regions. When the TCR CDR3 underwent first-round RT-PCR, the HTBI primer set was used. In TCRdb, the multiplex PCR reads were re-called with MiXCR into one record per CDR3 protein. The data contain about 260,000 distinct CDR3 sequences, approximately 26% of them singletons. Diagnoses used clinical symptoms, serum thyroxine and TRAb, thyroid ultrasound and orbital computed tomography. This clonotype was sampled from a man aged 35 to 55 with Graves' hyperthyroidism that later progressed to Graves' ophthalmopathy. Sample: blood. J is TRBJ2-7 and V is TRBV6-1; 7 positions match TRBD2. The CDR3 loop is CASSEREGHFYEQYF. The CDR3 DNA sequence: TGTGCCAGCAGTGAAAGGGAGGGCCACTTCTACGAGCAGTACTTC.